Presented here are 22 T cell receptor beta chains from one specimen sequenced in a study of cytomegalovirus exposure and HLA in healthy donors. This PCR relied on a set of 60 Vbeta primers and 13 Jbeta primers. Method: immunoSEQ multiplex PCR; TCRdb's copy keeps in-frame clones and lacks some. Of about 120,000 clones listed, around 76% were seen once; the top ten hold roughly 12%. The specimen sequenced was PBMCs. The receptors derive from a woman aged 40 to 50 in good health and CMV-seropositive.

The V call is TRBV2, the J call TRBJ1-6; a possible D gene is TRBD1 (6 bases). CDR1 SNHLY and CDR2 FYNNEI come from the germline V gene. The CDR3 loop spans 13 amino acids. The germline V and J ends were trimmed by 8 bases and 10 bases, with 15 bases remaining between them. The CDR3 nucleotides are TGTGCCAGCCTAGGGGACAAGATATCACCCCTCCACTTT. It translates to CASLGDKISPLHF.

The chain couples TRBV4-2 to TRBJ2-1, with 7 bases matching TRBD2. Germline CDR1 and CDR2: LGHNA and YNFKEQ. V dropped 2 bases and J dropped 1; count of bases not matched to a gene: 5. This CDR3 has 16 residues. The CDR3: CASSQKLALSYNEQFF. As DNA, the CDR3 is TGTGCCAGCAGCCAAAAACTAGCGTTGTCCTACAATGAGCAGTTCTTC.

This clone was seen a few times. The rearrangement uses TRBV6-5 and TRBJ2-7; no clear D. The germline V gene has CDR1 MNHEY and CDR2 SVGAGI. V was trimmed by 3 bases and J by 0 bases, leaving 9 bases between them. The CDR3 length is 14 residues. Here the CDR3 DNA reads TGTGCCAGCAGTTATACTCATAGCTCCTACGAGCAGTACTTC. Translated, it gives CASSYTHSSYEQYF.

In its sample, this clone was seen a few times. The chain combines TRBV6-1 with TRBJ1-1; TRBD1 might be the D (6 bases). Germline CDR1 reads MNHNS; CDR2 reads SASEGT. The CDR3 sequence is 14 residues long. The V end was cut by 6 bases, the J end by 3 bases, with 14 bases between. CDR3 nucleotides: TGTGCCAGCAGCTCGGGACACAAGGACACTGAAGCTTTCTTT. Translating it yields CASSSGHKDTEAFF.

The CDR3 DNA sequence: TGTGCCAGTAGCTGGGCGGGGGGGTCCGCCGGGGAGCTGTTTTTT. Translated: CASSWAGGSAGELFF. The chain combines TRBV19 with TRBJ2-2, with TRBD2 matching over 9 bases. The V gene's germline CDR1 is LNHDA and CDR2 SQIVND (reference sequence). The CDR3 runs to 15 residues. The V and J ends lost 6 bases and 6 bases, in that order; junction bases with no gene match: 8.

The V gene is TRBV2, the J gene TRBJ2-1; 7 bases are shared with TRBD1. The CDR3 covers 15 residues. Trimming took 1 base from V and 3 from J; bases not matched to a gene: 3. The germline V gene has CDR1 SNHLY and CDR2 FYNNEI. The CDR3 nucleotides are TGTGCCAGCAGTGAAGGACAGGGAGTCTACAATGAGCAGTTCTTC. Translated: CASSEGQGVYNEQFF.

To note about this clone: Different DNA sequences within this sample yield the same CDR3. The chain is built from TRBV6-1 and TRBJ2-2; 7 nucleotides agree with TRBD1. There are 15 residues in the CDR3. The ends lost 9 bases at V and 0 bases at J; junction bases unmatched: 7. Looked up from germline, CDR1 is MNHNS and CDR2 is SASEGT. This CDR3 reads CASSTGTANTGELFF. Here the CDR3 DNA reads TGTGCCAGTTCTACCGGGACAGCGAACACCGGGGAGCTGTTTTTT.

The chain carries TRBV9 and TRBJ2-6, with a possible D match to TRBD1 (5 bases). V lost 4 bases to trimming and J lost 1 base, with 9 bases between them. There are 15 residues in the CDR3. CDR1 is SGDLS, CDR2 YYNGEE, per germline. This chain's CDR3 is CASSTQGSGANVLTF. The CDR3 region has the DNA TGTGCCAGCAGCACGCAGGGATCTGGGGCCAACGTCCTGACTTTC.

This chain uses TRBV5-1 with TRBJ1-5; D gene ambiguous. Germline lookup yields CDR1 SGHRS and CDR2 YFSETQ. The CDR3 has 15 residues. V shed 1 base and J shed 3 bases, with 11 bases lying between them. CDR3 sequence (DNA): TGCGCCAGCAGCTTGAGTGGCCAAGACAATCAGCCCCAGCATTTT. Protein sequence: CASSLSGQDNQPQHF.

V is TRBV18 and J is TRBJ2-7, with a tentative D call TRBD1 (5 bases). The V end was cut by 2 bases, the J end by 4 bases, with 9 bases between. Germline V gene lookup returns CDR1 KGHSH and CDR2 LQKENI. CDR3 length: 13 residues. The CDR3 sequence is CASSPIGVYEQYF. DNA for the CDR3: TGTGCCAGCTCACCAATAGGGGTGTACGAGCAGTACTTC.

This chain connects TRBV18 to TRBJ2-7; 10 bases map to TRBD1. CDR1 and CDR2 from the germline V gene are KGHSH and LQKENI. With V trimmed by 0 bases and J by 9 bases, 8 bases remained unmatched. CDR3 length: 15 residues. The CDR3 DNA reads TGTGCCAGCTCACCACCGACAGGGGGCATGCAGGGGCAGTACTTC. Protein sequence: CASSPPTGGMQGQYF.

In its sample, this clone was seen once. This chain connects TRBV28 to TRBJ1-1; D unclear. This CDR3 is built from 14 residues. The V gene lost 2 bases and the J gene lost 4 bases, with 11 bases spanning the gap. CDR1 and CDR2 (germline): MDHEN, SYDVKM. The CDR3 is CASSLRAGSTEAFF. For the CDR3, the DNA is TGTGCCAGCAGTTTAAGAGCGGGGAGCACTGAAGCTTTCTTT. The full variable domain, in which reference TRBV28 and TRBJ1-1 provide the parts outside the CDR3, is DVKVTQSSRYLVKRTGEKVFLECVQDMDHENMFWYRQDPGLGLRLIYFSYDVKMKEKGDIPEGYSVSREKKERFSLILESASTNQTSMYLCASSLRAGSTEAFFGQGTRLTVV.

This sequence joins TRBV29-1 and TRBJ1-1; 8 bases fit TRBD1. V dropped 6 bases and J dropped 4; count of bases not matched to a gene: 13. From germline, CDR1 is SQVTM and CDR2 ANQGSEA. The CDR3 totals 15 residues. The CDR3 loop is CSVGTGGRYGTEAFF. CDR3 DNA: TGCAGCGTGGGGACAGGAGGTCGATATGGCACTGAAGCTTTCTTT.

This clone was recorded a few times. The CDR3 spells CASSTPGRGNTEAFF. The CDR3 coding sequence is TGTGCCAGCAGTACCCCGGGTAGGGGCAACACTGAAGCTTTCTTT. The rearrangement joins TRBV6-5 to TRBJ1-1, with TRBD1 as a possible D gene (5 bases). Germline values: CDR1 MNHEY, CDR2 SVGAGI. This CDR3 is 15 amino acids long. With 5 bases removed from V and 2 bases from J, the gap between germline ends came to 15 bases.

CDR3: CASSYPGQNTQYF. The CDR3 DNA reads as TGTGCCAGCAGTTACCCGGGACAAAATACGCAGTATTTT. The chain uses TRBV6-5 and TRBJ2-3; possible D gene TRBD1, 6 bases. The CDR3 covers 13 residues. From germline, CDR1 is MNHEY and CDR2 SVGAGI. V lost 2 bases, J lost 7 bases, and 10 bases lay in between.

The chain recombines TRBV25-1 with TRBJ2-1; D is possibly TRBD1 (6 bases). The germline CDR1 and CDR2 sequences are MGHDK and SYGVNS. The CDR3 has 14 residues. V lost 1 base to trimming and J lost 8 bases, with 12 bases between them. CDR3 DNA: TGTGCCAGCAGTGAATCAGGCAGGGGAGATGAGCAGTTCTTC. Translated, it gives CASSESGRGDEQFF.

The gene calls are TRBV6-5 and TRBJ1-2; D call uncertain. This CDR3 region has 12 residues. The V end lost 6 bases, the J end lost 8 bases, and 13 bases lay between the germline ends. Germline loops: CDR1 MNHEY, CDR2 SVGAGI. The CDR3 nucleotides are TGTGCCAGCAGAGCCGGGGTCTTCGGCTACACCTTC. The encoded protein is CASRAGVFGYTF.

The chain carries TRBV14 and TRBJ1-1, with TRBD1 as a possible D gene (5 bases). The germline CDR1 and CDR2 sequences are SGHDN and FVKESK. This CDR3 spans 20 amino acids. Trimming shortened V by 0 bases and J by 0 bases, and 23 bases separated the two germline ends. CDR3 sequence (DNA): TGTGCCAGCAGCCAAGATGATTTAGGTCCGACAGCACCTTTGAACACTGAAGCTTTCTTT. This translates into CASSQDDLGPTAPLNTEAFF.

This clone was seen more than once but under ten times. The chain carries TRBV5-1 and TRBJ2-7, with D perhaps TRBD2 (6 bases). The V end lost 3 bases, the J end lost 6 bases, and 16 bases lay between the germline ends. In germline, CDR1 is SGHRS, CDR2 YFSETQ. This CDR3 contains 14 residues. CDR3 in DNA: TGCGCCAGCAGCTCCTCCGGGGGAGTCCCCGAGCAGTACTTC. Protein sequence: CASSSSGGVPEQYF.

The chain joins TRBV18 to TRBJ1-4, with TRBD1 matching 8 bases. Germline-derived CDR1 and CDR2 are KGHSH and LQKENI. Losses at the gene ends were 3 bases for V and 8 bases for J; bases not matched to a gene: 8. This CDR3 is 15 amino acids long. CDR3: CASSPSGGLEEKLFF. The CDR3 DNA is TGTGCCAGCTCACCCTCAGGGGGCCTGGAAGAAAAACTGTTTTTT.

The CDR3: CASSPQGAVTEAFF. DNA for the CDR3: TGTGCCAGCAGCCCTCAGGGGGCCGTCACTGAAGCTTTCTTT. The chain couples TRBV7-2 to TRBJ1-1, with 8 positions matching TRBD1. The CDR3 length is 14 residues. Germline lookup yields CDR1 SGHTA and CDR2 FQGNSA. J gave up 4 bases and V 5 bases, and 6 bases lay outside the gene matches.

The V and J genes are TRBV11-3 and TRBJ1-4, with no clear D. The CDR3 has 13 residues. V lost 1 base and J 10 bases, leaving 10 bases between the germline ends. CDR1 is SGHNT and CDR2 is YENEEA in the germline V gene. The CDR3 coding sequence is TGTGCCAGCAGCTTAGGCGCGGAAGGAAAACTGTTTTTT. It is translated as CASSLGAEGKLFF.